There are many counts of the clone carrying this T cell receptor (beta chain). Its antigen is still unknown. In germline, CDR1 is SQVTM, CDR2 ANQGSEA. The CDR3 is 12 amino acids. Trimming stripped 2 bases from V and 4 bases from J, with 8 bases between. This entry belongs to a study of CD8 T cells in ankylosing spondylitis. Broader study findings: There was a TCR beta motif, made of several highly homologous variants, that appeared characteristic of ankylosing spondylitis blood. Before this, some motif variants had been reported in reactive arthritis synovial fluid and blood. Relatively scarce in peripheral blood, disease-linked clones were CD8+.

The TCR beta libraries were generated through quantitative 5'-RACE incorporating molecular barcodes. TCRdb re-called the 5' RACE reads with MiXCR, one entry per CDR3 protein. This table has about 500,000 distinct CDR3 sequences, roughly 5% appearing once. The specimen sequenced was blood, either unsorted or a sorted T cell fraction (not recorded which). This clonotype was obtained from a male donor with ankylosing spondylitis. The chain employs TRBV29-1 and TRBJ1-2; a weak D match, TRBD1 (5 bases). CDR3 bases: TGCAGCGTTGAACGGGGCAGCTATGGCTACACCTTC. Translating it yields CSVERGSYGYTF.